These 13 T cell receptor beta chains share one sample of origin, sequenced in a study of blood T cell repertoires in COVID-19. TCRdb's copy holds only in-frame clones and misses some; the assay was immunoSEQ multiplex PCR. The table has over 200,000 clones, 92% seen once. Sequencing was carried out using peripheral blood. The origin of the receptors is a man under 40 with acute or convalescent COVID-19.

The chain recombines TRBV11-2 with TRBJ2-1; 8 nucleotides agree with TRBD2. The V and J ends lost 1 base and 6 bases, in that order; junction bases with no gene match: 5. The CDR3 runs to 15 residues. Germline values: CDR1 SGHAT, CDR2 FQNNGV. CDR3 sequence (DNA): TGTGCCAGCAGCTTAGCGGGGGGGAACTTCAATGAGCAGTTCTTC. This sequence encodes CASSLAGGNFNEQFF.

This rearrangement joins TRBV19 to TRBJ1-1; perhaps TRBD1 as D (6 bases). Trimming took off 6 bases at V and 1 base at J, with 9 bases between the two ends. The germline V gene encodes CDR1 LNHDA and CDR2 SQIVND (reference sequence). There are 13 residues in the CDR3. The CDR3 is CASSKQGNTEAFF. The CDR3 region has the DNA TGTGCCAGTAGCAAACAGGGGAACACTGAAGCTTTCTTT.

The chain recombines TRBV30 with TRBJ1-2, with D unresolved. The germline V gene has CDR1 GTSNPN and CDR2 SVGIG (reference sequence). The V gene lost 7 bases and the J gene lost 4 bases, with 13 bases spanning the gap. The CDR3 covers 12 residues. CDR3 in DNA: TGTGCCTATGAGAGGTCCTCCTATGGCTACACCTTC. It codes for CAYERSSYGYTF.

The chain joins TRBV19 to TRBJ1-5; TRBD1 is a possible D gene (5 bases). The germline CDR1 and CDR2 sequences are LNHDA and SQIVND (reference sequence). The CDR3 contains 15 residues. Trimming removed 3 bases at V and 4 bases at J, with 13 bases between. CDR3 in DNA: TGTGCCAGTAGTATGGCGGGGCTTACGAATCAGCCCCAGCATTTT. It is translated as CASSMAGLTNQPQHF.

J is TRBJ2-1 and V is TRBV7-3; maybe TRBD2 (7 bases). The CDR3 loop spans 16 amino acids. Germline V CDR1 and CDR2: SGHTA, FQGTGA. Trimming stripped 4 bases from V and 4 bases from J, with 17 bases between. CDR3 region: CASSSKRGAGYNEQFF. The CDR3 DNA sequence: TGTGCCAGCAGCTCGAAACGGGGGGCCGGTTACAATGAGCAGTTCTTC. Using reference TRBV7-3 and TRBJ2-1 for the parts outside the CDR3, the full variable domain is GAGVSQTPSNKVTEKGKYVELRCDPISGHTALYWYRQSLGQGPEFLIYFQGTGAADDSGLPNDRFFAVRPEGSVSTLKIQRTERGDSAVYLCASSSKRGAGYNEQFFGPGTRLTVL.

This chain joins TRBV19 and TRBJ1-6, with TRBD1 matching over 7 bases. The CDR3 consists of 14 residues. Germline values: CDR1 LNHDA, CDR2 SQIVND (reference sequence). Trimming took 6 bases from V and 12 from J; bases not matched to a gene: 11. The CDR3 nucleotides read TGTGCCAGTAGGAGGGTAGGGGGCCAAGGACCCCTCCACTTT. The encoded protein is CASRRVGGQGPLHF.

There are a few counts of this clone. V usage is TRBV5-4 and J usage is TRBJ1-4, with D possibly matching TRBD1 (6 bases). V shed 4 bases and J shed 8 bases, with 15 bases lying between them. Per the germline V gene, CDR1 is SGHNT and CDR2 is YYREEE (reference sequence). The CDR3 covers 14 residues. The CDR3 loop is CASSRGAGNEKLFF. In DNA form, the CDR3 reads TGTGCCAGCAGCCGGGGGGCAGGAAACGAAAAACTGTTTTTT.

The gene calls are TRBV5-1 and TRBJ1-2; 9 positions match TRBD1. The CDR3 is 16 amino acids. V shed 2 bases, J shed 5 bases, and the junction held 10 bases outside the gene matches. Looked up from germline, CDR1 is SGHRS and CDR2 is YFSETQ. Written as DNA, the CDR3 is TGCGCCAGCAGCTTAGGCTTTACAGGGGGCTCATATGGCTACACCTTC. Its protein product is CASSLGFTGGSYGYTF.

A word on this clone: A read error may be the cause here, since a much bigger clone is one base away. The chain carries TRBV7-2 and TRBJ2-7, with 12 bases lining up with TRBD2. Trimming removed 5 bases from V and 7 bases from J; junction bases left unmatched: 18. This CDR3 has 18 residues. The V gene's germline CDR1 is SGHTA and CDR2 FQGNSA. CDR3 in amino acids: CASSRGGKASGRAREQYF. Written as DNA, the CDR3 is TGTGCCAGCAGCCGGGGGGGCAAGGCTAGCGGGAGGGCGCGGGAGCAGTACTTC.

J is TRBJ2-5 and V is TRBV3-1 (or the pseudogene TRBV3-2); D unclear. The CDR3 contains 14 residues. Germline V gene sequence: CDR1 LGHDT, CDR2 YNNKEL (reference sequence). V was clipped by 1 base and J by 4 bases, with 10 bases between them. The DNA for the CDR3 is TGTGCCAGCAGCCAAGTTGAGCGAAGAGAGACCCAGTACTTC. This sequence encodes CASSQVERRETQYF.

The chain carries TRBV6-9 and TRBJ1-5, with D uncertain. Germline V gene data show CDR1 as MNHGY and CDR2 as SVAAGI. Trimming took off 1 base at V and 2 bases at J, with 12 bases between the two ends. This CDR3 has 16 residues. CDR3 DNA sequence: TGTGCCAGCAGTTATTGTTGTTGGGCCGGCAATCAGCCCCAGCATTTT. Translating gives CASSYCCWAGNQPQHF.

The J gene is TRBJ1-2, the V gene TRBV19, with a tentative D call TRBD1 (5 bases). Germline lookup yields CDR1 LNHDA and CDR2 SQIVND (reference sequence). The V and J ends lost 6 bases and 8 bases respectively, with 19 bases between them. This CDR3 has 14 residues. The DNA of the CDR3 is TGTGCCAGTAGAGACCACACAGGTACCTCGGGCTACACCTTC. Protein product: CASRDHTGTSGYTF.

The chain combines TRBV7-3 with TRBJ2-3; TRBD2 matches at 13 bases. Germline trimming cut 5 bases from V and 6 bases from J; bases unmatched to any gene: 5. CDR1 and CDR2 from the germline V gene are SGHTA and FQGTGA. CDR3 length: 15 amino acids. The CDR3 reads CASSNTGLAGDTQYF. Written as DNA, the CDR3 is TGTGCCAGCAGCAACACGGGACTAGCGGGGGATACGCAGTATTTT.